This T cell receptor (beta chain) emerged from a study of blood T cell repertoires in COVID-19. Study-level background: The analysed material was cDNA or gDNA that came from T cells, B-cell-depleted T cells, or PBMCs.

V lost 4 bases and J lost 8, with 17 bases in between. The germline gives CDR1 MNHEY, CDR2 SVGEGT. The CDR3 totals 14 residues. In the source study's methods: Reference gene primer amplification yielded estimated nucleated cell counts. Profiled with immunoSEQ multiplex PCR; TCRdb holds only in-frame clones, not every one. D and trimming were read from the DNA, whereas the V and J calls and clone size are those reported in that table. This sample has 80,000 or so clones, with 91% found just once. This receptor was obtained from a woman aged 50 to 65 in a cohort sampled during active COVID-19. This chain links TRBV6-2 or TRBV6-3 with TRBJ1-2; D remains unclear. Sample: peripheral blood. The CDR3 sequence is CASSSRGIRTGYTF. The DNA for the CDR3 is TGTGCCAGCAGTTCTCGAGGGATCCGGACCGGCTACACCTTC.